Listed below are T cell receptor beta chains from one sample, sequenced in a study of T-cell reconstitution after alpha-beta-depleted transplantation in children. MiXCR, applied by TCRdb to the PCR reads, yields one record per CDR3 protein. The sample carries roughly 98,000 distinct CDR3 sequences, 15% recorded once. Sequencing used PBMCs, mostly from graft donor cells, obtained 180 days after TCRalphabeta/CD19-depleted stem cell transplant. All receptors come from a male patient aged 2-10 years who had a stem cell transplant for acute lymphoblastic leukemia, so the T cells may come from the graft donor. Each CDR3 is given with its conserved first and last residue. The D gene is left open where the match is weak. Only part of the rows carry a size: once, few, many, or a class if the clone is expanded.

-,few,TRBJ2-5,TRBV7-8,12,CAILWPGETQYF,TGTGCCATTCTTTGGCCGGGGGAGACCCAGTACTTC
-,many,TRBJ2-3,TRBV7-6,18,CASSFAETTDTLTDTQYF,TGTGCCAGCAGCTTTGCAGAGACGACCGACACTCTCACAGATACGCAGTATTTT
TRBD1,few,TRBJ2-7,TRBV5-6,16,CASRKAGTGGEDEQYF,TGTGCCAGCAGGAAAGCCGGGACAGGGGGCGAGGACGAGCAGTACTTC
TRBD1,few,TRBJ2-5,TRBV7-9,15,CASSLAGRGKETQYF,TGTGCCAGCAGCTTAGCCGGCAGGGGGAAGGAGACCCAGTACTTC
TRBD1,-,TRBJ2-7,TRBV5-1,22,CASSFRTPSTRLTGLNYYEQYF,TGCGCCAGCAGCTTCAGGACCCCATCAACCCGATTGACAGGGTTGAATTACTACGAGCAGTACTTC
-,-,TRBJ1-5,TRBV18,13,CASSSRVNQPQHF,TGTGCCAGCTCAAGCAGGGTTAATCAGCCCCAGCATTTT
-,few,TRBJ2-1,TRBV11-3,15,CASSLAPGNRDEQFF,TGTGCCAGCAGCTTAGCCCCGGGAAATAGGGATGAGCAGTTCTTC
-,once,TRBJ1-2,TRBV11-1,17,CASSLTNPGYGDYGYTF,TGTGCCAGCAGCTTAACGAATCCAGGGTACGGCGACTATGGCTACACCTTC
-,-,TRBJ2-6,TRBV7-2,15,CASSLKGPGANVLTF,TGTGCCAGCAGCTTAAAGGGACCTGGGGCCAACGTCCTGACTTTC
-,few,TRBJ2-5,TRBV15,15,CATSRDLVGGETQYF,TGTGCCACCAGCAGAGATCTCGTGGGCGGGGAGACCCAGTACTTC
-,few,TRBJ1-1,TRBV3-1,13,CASSQSGITEAFF,TGTGCCAGCAGCCAATCAGGGATCACTGAAGCTTTCTTT
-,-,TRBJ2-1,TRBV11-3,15,CASSSGTGSYNEQFF,TGTGCCAGCAGCTCCGGGACCGGCTCCTACAATGAGCAGTTCTTC
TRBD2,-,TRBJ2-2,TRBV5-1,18,CASSLAASGGLNTGELFF,TGCGCCAGCAGCTTGGCTGCTAGCGGGGGTTTGAACACCGGGGAGCTGTTTTTT
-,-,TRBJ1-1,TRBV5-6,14,CASSTQGRNTEAFF,TGTGCCAGCAGCACGCAGGGTAGGAACACTGAAGCTTTCTTT
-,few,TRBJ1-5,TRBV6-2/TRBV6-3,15,CASNQLGREGQPQHF,TGTGCCAGCAACCAGCTCGGGCGGGAAGGTCAGCCCCAGCATTTT
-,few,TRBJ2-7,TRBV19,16,CASTPSRSAWAYEQYF,TGTGCCAGTACCCCTTCTCGGTCAGCTTGGGCCTACGAGCAGTACTTC
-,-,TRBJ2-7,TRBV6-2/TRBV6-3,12,CASRPREDEQYF,TGTGCCAGCAGACCCAGGGAAGACGAGCAGTACTTC
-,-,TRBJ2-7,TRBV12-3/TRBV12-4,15,CASSLAGASSYEQYF,TGTGCCAGCAGTTTGGCAGGGGCAAGTTCCTACGAGCAGTACTTC
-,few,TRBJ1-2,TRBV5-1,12,CASSGQNYGYTF,TGCGCCAGCAGCGGACAGAACTATGGCTACACCTTC
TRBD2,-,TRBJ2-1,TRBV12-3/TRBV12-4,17,CASSLRRGGPSYNEQFF,TGTGCCAGCAGTTTAAGGCGGGGGGGCCCCAGTTACAATGAGCAGTTCTTC
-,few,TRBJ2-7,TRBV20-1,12,CSARSGSYEQYF,TGCAGTGCTAGGTCGGGCTCCTACGAGCAGTACTTC
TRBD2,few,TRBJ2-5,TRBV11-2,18,CASSWRGAGTRTRETQYF,TGTGCCAGCAGCTGGAGGGGGGCCGGGACTAGGACCCGAGAGACCCAGTACTTC
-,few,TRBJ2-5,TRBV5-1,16,CASSFGGALVGETQYF,TGCGCCAGCAGCTTTGGGGGGGCGCTAGTAGGAGAGACCCAGTACTTC
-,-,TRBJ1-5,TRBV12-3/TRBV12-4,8,CASSAQHF,TGTGCCAGCAGTGCCCAGCATTTT
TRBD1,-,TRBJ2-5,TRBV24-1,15,CATSDPGTGKETQYF,TGTGCCACCAGTGATCCCGGGACAGGGAAGGAGACCCAGTACTTC
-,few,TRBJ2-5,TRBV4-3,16,CASSQGLRGGTETQYF,TGCGCCAGCAGCCAAGGTCTTAGGGGGGGCACAGAGACCCAGTACTTC
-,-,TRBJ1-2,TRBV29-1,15,CSVEDLGPTNYGYTF,TGCAGCGTTGAAGATCTGGGCCCCACTAACTATGGCTACACCTTC
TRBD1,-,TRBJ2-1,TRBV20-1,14,CSARGTGAYNEQFF,TGCAGTGCTAGGGGGACAGGGGCCTACAATGAGCAGTTCTTC
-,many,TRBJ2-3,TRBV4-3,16,CASSQWSGVLTDTQYF,TGCGCCAGCAGCCAGTGGTCAGGGGTTTTGACAGATACGCAGTATTTT
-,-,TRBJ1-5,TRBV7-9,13,CASSLTSNQPQHF,TGTGCCAGCAGCTTAACTAGCAATCAGCCCCAGCATTTT
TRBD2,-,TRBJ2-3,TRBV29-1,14,CSVELGVAGDTQYF,TGCAGCGTTGAACTTGGGGTAGCGGGAGATACGCAGTATTTT
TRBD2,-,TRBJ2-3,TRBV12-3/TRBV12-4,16,CASTSLSGASTDTQYF,TGTGCCAGCACCTCGCTTAGCGGGGCTTCCACAGATACGCAGTATTTT
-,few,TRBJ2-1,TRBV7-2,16,CASSLVSDPSYNEQFF,TGTGCCAGCAGCTTAGTTTCGGACCCCTCCTACAATGAGCAGTTCTTC
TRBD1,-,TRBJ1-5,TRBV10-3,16,CAISESRGQGNQPQHF,TGTGCCATCAGTGAGTCGAGGGGACAGGGTAATCAGCCCCAGCATTTT
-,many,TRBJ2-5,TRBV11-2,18,CASTVWRSGDHSQETQYF,TGTGCCAGCACCGTGTGGAGGTCGGGCGACCATTCCCAAGAGACCCAGTACTTC
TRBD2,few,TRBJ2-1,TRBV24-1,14,CATSDRLAGDEQFF,TGTGCCACCAGTGACCGACTAGCGGGGGATGAGCAGTTCTTC
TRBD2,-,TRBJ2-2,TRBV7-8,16,CASSFRLLAGSGELFF,TGTGCCAGCAGCTTCCGTCTACTAGCGGGTTCTGGGGAGCTGTTTTTT
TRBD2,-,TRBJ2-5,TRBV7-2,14,CASRIAGSQETQYF,TGTGCCAGCAGAATAGCGGGGAGCCAAGAGACCCAGTACTTC
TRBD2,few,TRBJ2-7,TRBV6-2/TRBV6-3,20,CASSSSRLGLAGGSSYEQYF,TGTGCCAGCAGTTCCTCCCGACTTGGACTAGCGGGGGGAAGCTCCTACGAGCAGTACTTC
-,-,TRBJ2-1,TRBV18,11,CASSPSQGQLF,TGTGCCAGCTCACCATCGCAGGGGCAGCTCTTC
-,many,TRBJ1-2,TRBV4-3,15,CASSQVDRESYGYTF,TGCGCCAGCAGCCAAGTCGATCGGGAGAGCTATGGCTACACCTTC
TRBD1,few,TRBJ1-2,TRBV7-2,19,CASSLAPLIGQGRHYGYTF,TGTGCCAGCAGCTTAGCCCCCCTTATCGGACAGGGGAGGCACTATGGCTACACCTTC
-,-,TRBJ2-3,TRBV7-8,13,CAGGGESTDTQYF,TGTGCCGGAGGAGGGGAAAGCACAGATACGCAGTATTTT
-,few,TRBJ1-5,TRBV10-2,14,CASSESGNNQPQHF,TGCGCCAGCAGTGAATCTGGTAACAATCAGCCCCAGCATTTT
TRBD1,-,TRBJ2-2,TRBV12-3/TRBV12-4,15,CASSSGQGASGELFF,TGTGCCAGCAGTTCGGGACAGGGGGCATCTGGGGAGCTGTTTTTT
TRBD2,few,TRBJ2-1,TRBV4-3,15,CASSLSGGAYNEQFF,TGCGCCAGCAGCCTTAGCGGGGGGGCCTACAATGAGCAGTTCTTC
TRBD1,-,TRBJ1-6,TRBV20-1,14,CSARGTDGSSPLHF,TGCAGTGCGCGAGGGACAGACGGAAGTTCACCCCTCCACTTT
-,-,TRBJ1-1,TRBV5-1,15,CASSTGTFSRTEAFF,TGCGCCAGCAGCACCGGGACATTTTCTAGGACTGAAGCTTTCTTT
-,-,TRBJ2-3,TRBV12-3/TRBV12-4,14,CASSFRRVTDTQYF,TGTGCCAGCAGTTTTCGAAGGGTCACAGATACGCAGTATTTT
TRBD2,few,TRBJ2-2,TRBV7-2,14,CASSLAGGAGELFF,TGTGCCAGCAGCTTAGCCGGGGGGGCCGGGGAGCTGTTTTTT
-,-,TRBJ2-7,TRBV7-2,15,CASSLGGLQSYEQYF,TGTGCCAGCAGCTTAGGCGGGCTCCAATCCTACGAGCAGTACTTC
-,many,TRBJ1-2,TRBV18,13,CASSPGGGYGYTF,TGTGCCAGCTCACCAGGGGGCGGCTATGGCTACACCTTC
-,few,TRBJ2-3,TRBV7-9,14,CASSHADRRDTQYF,TGTGCCAGCAGCCACGCGGACCGAAGAGATACGCAGTATTTT
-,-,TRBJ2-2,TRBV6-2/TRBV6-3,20,CASTSRRWDPLEFYTGELFF,TGTGCCAGCACTTCTAGGCGCTGGGACCCTCTGGAATTCTATACCGGGGAGCTGTTTTTT
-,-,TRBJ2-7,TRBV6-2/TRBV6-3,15,CASRDTVGTAYEQYF,TGTGCCAGCAGGGATACGGTGGGGACGGCCTACGAGCAGTACTTC
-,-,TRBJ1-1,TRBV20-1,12,CSAATSGAEAFF,TGCAGTGCTGCCACGAGTGGTGCTGAAGCTTTCTTT
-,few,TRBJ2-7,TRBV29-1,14,CSVDVPGDSYEQYF,TGCAGCGTCGACGTCCCTGGGGATTCCTACGAGCAGTACTTC
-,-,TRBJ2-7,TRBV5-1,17,CASSLGPGLSVTYEQYF,TGCGCCAGCAGCTTGGGTCCCGGGCTAAGTGTAACCTACGAGCAGTACTTC
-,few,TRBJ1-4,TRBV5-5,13,CASSLAPGEKLFF,TGTGCCAGCAGCTTGGCGCCCGGCGAAAAACTGTTTTTT
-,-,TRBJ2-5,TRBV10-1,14,CASSDSGNQETQYF,TGCGCCAGCAGTGATTCGGGGAATCAAGAGACCCAGTACTTC